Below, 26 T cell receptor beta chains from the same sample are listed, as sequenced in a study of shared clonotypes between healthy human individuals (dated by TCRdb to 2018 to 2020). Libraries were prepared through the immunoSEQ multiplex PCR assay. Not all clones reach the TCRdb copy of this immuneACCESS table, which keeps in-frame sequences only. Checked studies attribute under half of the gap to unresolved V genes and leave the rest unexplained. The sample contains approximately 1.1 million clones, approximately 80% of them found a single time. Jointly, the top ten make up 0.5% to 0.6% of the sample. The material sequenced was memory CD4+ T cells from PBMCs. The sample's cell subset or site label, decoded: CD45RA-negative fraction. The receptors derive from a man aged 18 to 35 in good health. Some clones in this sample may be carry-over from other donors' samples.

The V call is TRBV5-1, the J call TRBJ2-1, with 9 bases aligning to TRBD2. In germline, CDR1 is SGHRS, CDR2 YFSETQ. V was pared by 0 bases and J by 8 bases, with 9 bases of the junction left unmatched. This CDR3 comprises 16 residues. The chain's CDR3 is CASSLEGSGRWDEQFF. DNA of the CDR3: TGCGCCAGCAGCTTGGAGGGTAGCGGGAGATGGGATGAGCAGTTCTTC.

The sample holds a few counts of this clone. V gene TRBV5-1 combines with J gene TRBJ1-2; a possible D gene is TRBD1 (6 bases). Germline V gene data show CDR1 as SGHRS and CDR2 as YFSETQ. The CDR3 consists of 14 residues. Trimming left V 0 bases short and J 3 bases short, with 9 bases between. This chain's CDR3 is CASSLEGGYYGYTF. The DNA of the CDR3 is TGCGCCAGCAGCTTGGAAGGGGGTTACTATGGCTACACCTTC.

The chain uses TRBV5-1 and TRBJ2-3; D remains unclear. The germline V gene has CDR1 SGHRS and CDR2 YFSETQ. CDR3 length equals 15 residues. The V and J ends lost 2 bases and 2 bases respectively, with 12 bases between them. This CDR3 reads CASSFSDPFTDTQYF. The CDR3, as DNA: TGCGCCAGCAGCTTCTCAGATCCTTTCACAGATACGCAGTATTTT.

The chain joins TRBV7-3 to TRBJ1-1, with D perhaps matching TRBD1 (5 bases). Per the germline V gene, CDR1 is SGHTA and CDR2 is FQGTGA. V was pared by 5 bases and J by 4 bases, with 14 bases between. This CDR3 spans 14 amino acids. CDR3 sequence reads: CASSPVGGTTEAFF. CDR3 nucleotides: TGTGCCAGCAGCCCCGTGGGGGGGACCACTGAAGCTTTCTTT.

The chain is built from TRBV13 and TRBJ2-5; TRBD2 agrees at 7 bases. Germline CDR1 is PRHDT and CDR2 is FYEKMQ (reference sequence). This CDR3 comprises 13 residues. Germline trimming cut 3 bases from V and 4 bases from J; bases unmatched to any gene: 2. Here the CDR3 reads CASSLWGGETQYF. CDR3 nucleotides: TGTGCCAGCAGCTTGTGGGGGGGAGAGACCCAGTACTTC.

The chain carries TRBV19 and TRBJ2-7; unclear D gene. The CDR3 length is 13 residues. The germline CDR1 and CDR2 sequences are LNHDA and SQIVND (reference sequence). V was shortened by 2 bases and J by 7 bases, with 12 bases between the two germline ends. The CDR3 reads CASSIRPYEEQYF. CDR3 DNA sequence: TGTGCCAGTAGTATACGGCCATACGAGGAGCAGTACTTC.

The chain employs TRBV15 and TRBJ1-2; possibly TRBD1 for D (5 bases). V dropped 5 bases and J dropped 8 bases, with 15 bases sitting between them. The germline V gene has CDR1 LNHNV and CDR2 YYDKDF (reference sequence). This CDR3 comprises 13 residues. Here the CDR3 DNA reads TGTGCCACCAGCTCGCGGGAGGCAGGGGGCTACACCTTC. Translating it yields CATSSREAGGYTF.

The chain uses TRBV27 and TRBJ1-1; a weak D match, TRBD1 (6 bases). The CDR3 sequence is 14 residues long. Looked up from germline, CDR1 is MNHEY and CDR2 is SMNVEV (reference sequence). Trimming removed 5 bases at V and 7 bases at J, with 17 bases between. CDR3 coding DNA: TGTGCCAGCAGTACAAACAGGCAAGGGGGTGAAGCTTTCTTT. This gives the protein CASSTNRQGGEAFF.

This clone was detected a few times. Here the CDR3 DNA reads TGTGCCAGTAGTAGCCGACAGCCGAACACTGAAGCTTTCTTT. Encoded protein: CASSSRQPNTEAFF. The V and J genes are TRBV19 and TRBJ1-1; tentatively, D is TRBD1 (5 bases). CDR3 length: 14 residues. Germline loops: CDR1 LNHDA, CDR2 SQIVND (reference sequence). Deletions cut 4 bases from V and 1 base from J, with 10 bases between.

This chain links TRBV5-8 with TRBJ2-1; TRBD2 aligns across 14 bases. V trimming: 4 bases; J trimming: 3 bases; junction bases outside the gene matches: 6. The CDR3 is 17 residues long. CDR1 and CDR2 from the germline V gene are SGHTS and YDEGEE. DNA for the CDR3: TGTGCCAGCAGCCCCGGGACTAGCGGGAGAGTCTACAATGAGCAGTTCTTC. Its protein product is CASSPGTSGRVYNEQFF.

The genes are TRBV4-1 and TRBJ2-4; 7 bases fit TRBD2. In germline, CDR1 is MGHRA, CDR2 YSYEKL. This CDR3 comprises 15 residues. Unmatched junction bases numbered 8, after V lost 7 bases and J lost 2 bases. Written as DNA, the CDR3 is TGCGCCAGCACCGCATCGGGGGGTACCAAAAACATTCAGTACTTC. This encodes CASTASGGTKNIQYF.

Written as DNA, the CDR3 is TGTGCCAGCAGCACTGACAGTTGGTACTCCTACGAGCAGTACTTC. As protein: CASSTDSWYSYEQYF. This sequence joins TRBV5-6 and TRBJ2-7; tentative D call: TRBD1 (5 bases). CDR1 and CDR2 from the germline V gene are SGHDT and YYEEEE. The CDR3 extends over 15 amino acids. The ends were cut back, 4 bases at V and 0 bases at J, with 14 bases in the middle.

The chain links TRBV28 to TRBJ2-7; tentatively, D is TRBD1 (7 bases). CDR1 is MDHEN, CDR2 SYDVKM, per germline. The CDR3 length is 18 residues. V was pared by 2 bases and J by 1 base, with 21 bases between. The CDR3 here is CASSLLGGGADRSYEQYF. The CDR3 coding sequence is TGTGCCAGCAGTTTACTCGGAGGGGGCGCCGATCGGTCCTACGAGCAGTACTTC. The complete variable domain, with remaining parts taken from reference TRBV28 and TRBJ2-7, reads DVKVTQSSRYLVKRTGEKVFLECVQDMDHENMFWYRQDPGLGLRLIYFSYDVKMKEKGDIPEGYSVSREKKERFSLILESASTNQTSMYLCASSLLGGGADRSYEQYFGPGTRLTVT.

The CDR3 nucleotides are TGTGCCAGCAGCAGGGACAGGGGGAGTGAAAAACTGTTTTTT. Translating gives CASSRDRGSEKLFF. The gene calls are TRBV2 and TRBJ1-4; 11 nucleotides agree with TRBD1. Germline loops: CDR1 SNHLY, CDR2 FYNNEI. Trimming took 6 bases from V and 7 from J; bases not matched to a gene: 4. The CDR3 contains 14 residues.

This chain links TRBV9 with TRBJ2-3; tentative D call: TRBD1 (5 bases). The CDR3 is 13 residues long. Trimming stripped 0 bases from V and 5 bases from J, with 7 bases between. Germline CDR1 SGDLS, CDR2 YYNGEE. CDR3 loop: CASSVGTIDTQYF. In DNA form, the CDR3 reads TGTGCCAGCAGCGTAGGGACAATAGATACGCAGTATTTT. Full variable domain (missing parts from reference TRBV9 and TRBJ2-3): DSGVTQTPKHLITATGQRVTLRCSPRSGDLSVYWYQQSLDQGLQFLIQYYNGEERAKGNILERFSAQQFPDLHSELNLSSLELGDSALYFCASSVGTIDTQYFGPGTRLTVL.

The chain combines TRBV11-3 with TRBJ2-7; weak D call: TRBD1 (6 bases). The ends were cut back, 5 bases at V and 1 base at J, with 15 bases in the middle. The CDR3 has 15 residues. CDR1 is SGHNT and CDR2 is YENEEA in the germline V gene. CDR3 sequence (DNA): TGTGCCAGCAGCACCCTTCACAGGGAATCCTACGAGCAGTACTTC. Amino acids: CASSTLHRESYEQYF. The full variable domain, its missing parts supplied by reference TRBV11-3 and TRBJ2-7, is EAGVVQSPRYKIIEKKQPVAFWCNPISGHNTLYWYLQNLGQGPELLIRYENEEAVDDSQLPKDRFSAERLKGVDSTLKIQPAELGDSAVYLCASSTLHRESYEQYFGPGTRLTVT.

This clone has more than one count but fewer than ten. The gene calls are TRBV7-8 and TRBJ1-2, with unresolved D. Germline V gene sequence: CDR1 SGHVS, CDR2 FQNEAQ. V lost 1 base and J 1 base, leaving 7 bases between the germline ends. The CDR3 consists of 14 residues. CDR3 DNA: TGTGCCAGCAGCTTAGACAGCTTTAACTATGGCTACACCTTC. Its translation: CASSLDSFNYGYTF.

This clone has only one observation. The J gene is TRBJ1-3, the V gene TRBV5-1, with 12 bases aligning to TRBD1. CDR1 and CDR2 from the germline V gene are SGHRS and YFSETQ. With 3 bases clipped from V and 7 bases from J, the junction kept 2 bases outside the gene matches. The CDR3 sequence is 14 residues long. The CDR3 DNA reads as TGCGCCAGCAGCTCGGGACAGGGGGCCAACACCATATATTTT. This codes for CASSSGQGANTIYF.

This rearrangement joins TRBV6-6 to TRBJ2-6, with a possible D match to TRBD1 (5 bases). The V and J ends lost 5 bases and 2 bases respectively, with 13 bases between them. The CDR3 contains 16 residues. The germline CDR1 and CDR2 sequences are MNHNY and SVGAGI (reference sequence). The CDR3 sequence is CASSLGQGTGANVLTF. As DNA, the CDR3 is TGTGCCAGCAGTCTAGGCCAGGGAACTGGGGCCAACGTCCTGACTTTC.

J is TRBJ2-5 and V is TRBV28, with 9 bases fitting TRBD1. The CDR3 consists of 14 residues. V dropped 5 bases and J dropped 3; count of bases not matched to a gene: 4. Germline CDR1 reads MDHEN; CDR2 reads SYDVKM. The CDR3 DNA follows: TGTGCCAGCAGTGCGTGGACAGGGGAAGAGACCCAGTACTTC. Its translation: CASSAWTGEETQYF.

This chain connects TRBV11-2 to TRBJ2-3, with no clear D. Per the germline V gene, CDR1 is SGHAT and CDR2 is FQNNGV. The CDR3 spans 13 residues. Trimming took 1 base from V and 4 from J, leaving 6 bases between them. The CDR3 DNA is TGTGCCAGCAGCTTAGCAGGTTCAGATACGCAGTATTTT. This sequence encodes CASSLAGSDTQYF.

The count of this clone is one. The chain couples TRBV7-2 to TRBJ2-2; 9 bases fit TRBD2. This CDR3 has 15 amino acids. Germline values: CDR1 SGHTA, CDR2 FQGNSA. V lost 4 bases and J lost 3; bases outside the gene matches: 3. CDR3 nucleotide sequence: TGTGCCAGCAGCTACTTAGCGGGAGACACCGGGGAGCTGTTTTTT. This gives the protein CASSYLAGDTGELFF. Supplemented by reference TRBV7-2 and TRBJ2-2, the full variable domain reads GAGVSQSPSNKVTEKGKDVELRCDPISGHTALYWYRQSLGQGLEFLIYFQGNSAPDKSGLPSDRFSAERTGGSVSTLTIQRTQQEDSAVYLCASSYLAGDTGELFFGEGSRLTVL.

CDR3 sequence: CAVGPGEKLFF. CDR3 in DNA: TGTGCCGTGGGGCCGGGAGAAAAACTGTTTTTT. This chain connects TRBV30 to TRBJ1-4; TRBD1 might be the D (5 bases). Germline assignment: CDR1 GTSNPN and CDR2 SVGIG (reference sequence). There are 11 residues in the CDR3. Deletions cut 8 bases from V and 8 bases from J, with 12 bases between.

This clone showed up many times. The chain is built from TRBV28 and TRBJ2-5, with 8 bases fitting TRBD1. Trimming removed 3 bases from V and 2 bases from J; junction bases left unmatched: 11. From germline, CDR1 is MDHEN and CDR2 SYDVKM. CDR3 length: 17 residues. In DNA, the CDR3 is TGTGCCAGCAGTTTTATAGTAGCGAACAGGGGGCAAGAGACCCAGTACTTC. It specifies CASSFIVANRGQETQYF. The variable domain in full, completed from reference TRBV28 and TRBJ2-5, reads DVKVTQSSRYLVKRTGEKVFLECVQDMDHENMFWYRQDPGLGLRLIYFSYDVKMKEKGDIPEGYSVSREKKERFSLILESASTNQTSMYLCASSFIVANRGQETQYFGPGTRLLVL.

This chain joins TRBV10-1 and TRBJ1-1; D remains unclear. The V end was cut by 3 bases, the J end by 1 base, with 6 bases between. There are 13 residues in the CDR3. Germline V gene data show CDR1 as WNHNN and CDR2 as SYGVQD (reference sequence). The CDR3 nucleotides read TGCGCCAGCAGTGATGGCAGGAACACTGAAGCTTTCTTT. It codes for CASSDGRNTEAFF.

The CDR3 sequence is CASSLSSPIGSTDTQYF. CDR3 sequence (DNA): TGTGCCAGCTCACTCTCGAGTCCGATAGGGAGCACAGATACGCAGTATTTT. The rearrangement links TRBV18 to TRBJ2-3; D is ambiguous. Germline lookup yields CDR1 KGHSH and CDR2 LQKENI. V was clipped by 4 bases and J by 0 bases, with 17 bases between them. The CDR3 extends over 17 amino acids.